The 6 T cell receptor beta chains in this list originate from one sample, sequenced in a study of CD8 T cells in Susac syndrome. Reverse transcription of roughly 0.5 to 1 ug RNA was carried out with random hexamers. MiXCR, run by TCRdb on the immunoSEQ multiplex PCR reads, gives a single entry per CDR3 protein. The sample lists about 130,000 distinct CDR3 sequences, more than 90% occurring once. The sample was CD4+ T cells from PBMCs. The source of these receptors is a human donor in good health.

The rearrangement joins TRBV2 to TRBJ1-1; D may be TRBD1 (5 bases). There are 15 residues in the CDR3. V was clipped by 0 bases and J by 11 bases, with 19 bases between them. Germline CDR1 is SNHLY and CDR2 is FYNNEI. CDR3 sequence: CASSEAGTATGSAFF. DNA for the CDR3: TGTGCCAGCAGTGAAGCGGGGACGGCTACCGGTAGCGCTTTCTTT.

The J gene is TRBJ2-1, the V gene TRBV20-1; the match to TRBD2 covers 10 bases. V was clipped by 1 base and J by 6 bases; unmatched bases: 3. CDR1 is DFQATT, CDR2 SNEGSKA, per germline (reference sequence). The CDR3 has 14 residues. For the CDR3, the DNA is TGCAGTGCTAGAGCTAGCGGGAGTCGCAATGAGCAGTTCTTC. This translates into CSARASGSRNEQFF.

This clonotype was seen a single time. The J gene is TRBJ2-4, the V gene TRBV18; no firm D call. V gave up 6 bases and J gave up 6 bases, with 9 bases separating them. Looked up from germline, CDR1 is KGHSH and CDR2 is LQKENI. The CDR3 is made up of 12 amino acids. Here the CDR3 reads CASSSGGNIQYF. The CDR3 nucleotides are TGTGCCAGCTCCTCGGGTGGAAACATTCAGTACTTC.

V and J are TRBV4-1 and TRBJ1-5; D remains unclear. The CDR3 covers 16 residues. CDR1 is MGHRA and CDR2 is YSYEKL in the germline V gene. Trimming removed 0 bases from V and 0 bases from J, with 9 bases in between. In DNA form, the CDR3 reads TGCGCCAGCAGCCAAGAGGCAGGATATAGCAATCAGCCCCAGCATTTT. This codes for CASSQEAGYSNQPQHF.

The V and J genes are TRBV20-1 and TRBJ2-2; D is possibly TRBD2 (6 bases). Germline V gene data show CDR1 as DFQATT and CDR2 as SNEGSKA (reference sequence). V shed 2 bases and J shed 1 base, with 14 bases lying between them. The CDR3 has 16 amino acids. The CDR3 loop reads CSARREGGMNTGELFF. DNA of the CDR3: TGCAGTGCTAGACGCGAAGGAGGGATGAACACCGGGGAGCTGTTTTTT.

This sequence joins TRBV6-1 and TRBJ1-1, with D perhaps TRBD1 (5 bases). Germline V CDR1 and CDR2: MNHNS, SASEGT. The CDR3 contains 13 residues. The ends were cut back, 8 bases at V and 11 bases at J, with 21 bases in the middle. The CDR3 DNA sequence: TGTGCCAGCCCGGTCGGGGCATTCGAGGCGGCTTTCTTT. Amino acids: CASPVGAFEAAFF.